The rows below give T cell receptor beta chains drawn from one sample of a study of T cell responses to AZD1222 COVID-19 vaccine. The assay was immunoSEQ multiplex PCR, and TCRdb's table has in-frame clones only and misses some. This listing includes under 150,000 clones. Sequenced input: peripheral blood. The receptors stem from an adult in good health. Both conserved end residues are part of each CDR3. The D gene is left open where the match is weak.

TRBJ2-1 | TRBD2 | TRBV4-1 | TGCGCCAGCAGCCAAGTCGGGGGGTATGAGCAGTTCTTC | CASSQVGGYEQFF
TRBJ1-2 | TRBD1 | TRBV19 | TGTGCCAGTAGTATTAAACCCGGGACAGATAACTATGGCTACACCTTC | CASSIKPGTDNYGYTF
TRBJ2-1 | NA | TRBV19 | TGTGCCAGTAGCCCGGGGGACCGCAATGAGCAGTTCTTC | CASSPGDRNEQFF
TRBJ2-5 | NA | TRBV10-3 | TGTGCCATCAGTGAGGATAAGAACCCCCAAGAGACCCAGTACTTC | CAISEDKNPQETQYF
TRBJ1-2 | NA | TRBV4-1 | TGCGCCAGCAGCCAACCTGTCTTAGGGGAAGGCGTAGGTGGCTACACCTTC | CASSQPVLGEGVGGYTF
TRBJ2-7 | TRBD2 | TRBV4-3 | TGCGCCAGCAGCCAAGCCTTAGCGGGTAACGAGCAGTACTTC | CASSQALAGNEQYF
TRBJ1-2 | NA | TRBV28 | TGTGCCAGCAGCCTGAGGGAACAGTATCGTGGCTACACCTTC | CASSLREQYRGYTF
TRBJ2-7 | NA | TRBV27 | TGTGCCAGCAGTTTTACTCAGGGTCCCTACGAGCAGTACTTC | CASSFTQGPYEQYF
TRBJ2-3 | TRBD1 | TRBV27 | TGTGCCAGCAGCCTAACAGGGGGCATGCTATCGTATTTT | CASSLTGGMLSYF
TRBJ1-1 | NA | TRBV6-5 | TGTGCCAGCAGTTACTCGGGGGGGCTCGCCCCTGAAGCTTTCTTT | CASSYSGGLAPEAFF
TRBJ1-1 | TRBD1 | TRBV6-5 | TGTGCCAGCAGTTCAGGGGGAGGGAACACTGAAGCTTTCTTT | CASSSGGGNTEAFF
TRBJ1-2 | NA | TRBV7-9 | TGTGCCAGCAGCCAGCCGGGCGACTATGGCTACACCTTC | CASSQPGDYGYTF
TRBJ1-1 | NA | TRBV28 | TGTGCCAGCAGTCGAGGGCCGAACACTGAAGCTTTCTTT | CASSRGPNTEAFF
TRBJ2-3 | TRBD2 | TRBV18 | TGTGCCAGCTCACCATTGGGAAGCGGGGGACAAGATACGCAGTATTTT | CASSPLGSGGQDTQYF
TRBJ2-5 | NA | TRBV7-2 | TGTGCCAGCAGCATCCAAAGGGGGGCGGAGACCCAGTACTTC | CASSIQRGAETQYF
TRBJ2-7 | TRBD1 | TRBV2 | TGTGCCAGCAGGGGGGACAGGGGCCTCGCCTACGAGCAGTACTTC | CASRGDRGLAYEQYF
TRBJ2-3 | TRBD1 | TRBV7-2 | TGTGCCAGCAGCTCTGACAGGGCCACAGATACGCAGTATTTT | CASSSDRATDTQYF
TRBJ1-2 | NA | TRBV18 | TGTGCCAGCTCACCACTGGAACTGGGTACCTATGGCTACACCTTC | CASSPLELGTYGYTF
TRBJ1-2 | NA | TRBV5-4 | TGTGCCAGCAGCTTGGTGAACGGGGGCTATGGCTACACCTTC | CASSLVNGGYGYTF
TRBJ2-2 | NA | TRBV19 | TGTGCCAGTAGTGGCCTGGCCGAGACAACGAACACCGGGGAGCTGTTTTTT | CASSGLAETTNTGELFF
TRBJ2-7 | NA | TRBV7-8 | TGTGCCAGCAGCTCCCCCGTGATTGGGGCGCGATGCGAGCAGTACTTC | CASSSPVIGARCEQYF
TRBJ1-2 | NA | TRBV12-3/TRBV12-4 | TGTGCCAGCAGACTCCGTGGGGCGCACACCTTC | CASRLRGAHTF
TRBJ1-1 | NA | TRBV9 | TGTGCCAGCAGCCGCAGGGTCGGGACTGAAGCTTTCTTT | CASSRRVGTEAFF
TRBJ1-2 | TRBD1 | TRBV11-2 | TGTGCCAGCAGCTTAACCGGACAGGGGAGCTATGGCTACACCTTC | CASSLTGQGSYGYTF
TRBJ2-5 | NA | TRBV6-5 | TGTGCCAGCAGTTACCGGGGAGCCCCAAGAGAGACCCAGTACTTC | CASSYRGAPRETQYF
TRBJ1-4 | NA | TRBV12-3/TRBV12-4 | TGTGCCAGCAGGCCCGGGACATTGGGAAAACTGTTTTTT | CASRPGTLGKLFF
TRBJ2-3 | NA | TRBV27 | TGTGCCAGCAGTTTATGGGGGCGCGGGACAGATACGCAGTATTTT | CASSLWGRGTDTQYF
TRBJ1-4 | NA | TRBV30 | TGTGCCTGGAGCAAAAGACCTAATGAAAAACTGTTTTTT | CAWSKRPNEKLFF
TRBJ2-5 | TRBD2 | TRBV5-1 | TGCGCCAGCAGCTTGATGGGACTAGCGGGGGGGCAAGAGACCCAGTACTTC | CASSLMGLAGGQETQYF
TRBJ1-3 | NA | TRBV12-5 | TGTGCTAGTGGTCTCGGGTTGGACACCATATATTTT | CASGLGLDTIYF
TRBJ1-1 | NA | TRBV4-2 | TGTGCCAGCAGCCAAGGTCTGGGCACAGTGAACACTGAAGCTTTCTTT | CASSQGLGTVNTEAFF